At least ten counts were recorded for the clone carrying this T cell receptor (beta chain). The target antigen is unknown. Per the authors' pipeline: A papillary thyroid cancer distant-metastasis classifier was built from CDR3 differences across clinicopathological groups. TCRdb re-clonotyped the PCR reads via MiXCR. TCRdb, not the original authors, processed these V and J calls. There are some 39,000 clones in the sample; around 17% occur only once, and 22% lies in the top ten. Patients underwent thyroid surgery, and none had received any treatment before it. This sample is part of a study of metastatic and nonmetastatic thyroid tumors. Study-wide context: Peripheral blood and tumor or nodule samples from malignant and benign thyroid patients were compared.

The CDR3 spans 13 residues. Trimming shortened V by 3 bases and J by 2 bases, and 11 bases separated the two germline ends. Germline values: CDR1 GTSNPN, CDR2 SVGIG (reference sequence). Findings and caveats of the study: Patients with malignant thyroid tumors reportedly had significantly higher TCR beta diversity than those with benign nodules, in blood and tumor.

The chain employs TRBV30 and TRBJ2-7; tentatively, D is TRBD1 (6 bases). The sequence derives from a female donor with papillary thyroid cancer or a benign thyroid nodule (not recorded which). Some clones in this sample may be carry-over from other donors' samples. What was sequenced was blood. The CDR3 reads CAWRGRGPYEQYF. The CDR3 bases are TGTGCCTGGAGGGGCAGGGGCCCCTACGAGCAGTACTTC. The full variable domain, with the rest looked up from reference TRBV30 and TRBJ2-7, is SQTIHQWPATLVQPVGSPLSLECTVEGTSNPNLYWYRQAAGRGLQLLFYSVGIGQISSEVPQNLSASRPQDRQFILSSKKLLLSDSGFYLCAWRGRGPYEQYFGPGTRLTVT.